This record concerns one T cell receptor (beta chain) sequence. Its antigen is not known. In TCRdb, the reads were re-called with MiXCR into one record per CDR3 protein. The sample has roughly 860,000 distinct CDR3 sequences, over 25% seen once; the top ten hold around an eighth. The sample originates from a study of T cell repertoires in cytomegalovirus infection. On the study more broadly: Newly reported HLA-C-restricted and thoroughly characterized HLA-B-restricted CMV epitopes were employed. It was the public TCR beta signatures that indicated both CMV infection and matching HLA type.

Findings of the study overall: Across the ex vivo response, the dominant clonotypes were HLA-C-restricted CMV-specific TCR beta clonotypes. Cumulative public TCR beta family frequency identified carriers of CMV plus the relevant HLA.

CDR3 length equals 13 residues. Germline lookup yields CDR1 LNHDA and CDR2 SQIVND (reference sequence). V was shortened by 5 bases and J by 1 base, with 9 bases between the two germline ends. The sequence came from a human donor in good health (CMV status not recorded). Some clones in this sample may be carry-over from other donors' samples. The chain has TRBV19 and TRBJ2-7; no clear D. Sequencing was performed on cultured CD8+ T cells from PBMCs, taken from culture after CMV antigen stimulation. The CDR3 here is CASSPAVSYEQYF. Here the CDR3 DNA reads TGTGCCAGTAGTCCCGCCGTTTCCTACGAGCAGTACTTC.